This T cell receptor (beta chain) was obtained from a study of brain metastases from non-small cell lung cancer. TCRdb's table, derived via immunoSEQ multiplex PCR, lists solely in-frame clones and lacks some. The table records 1,500 to 2,000 clones, 88% of them present only once. The clonotype comes from a donor aged 40 or over with non-small cell lung cancer. The sample consisted of tumor-adjacent normal tissue.

DNA for the CDR3: TGTGCCAGCAGCTATGCCGAAGGGACCTCCTACGAGCAGTACTTC. This encodes CASSYAEGTSYEQYF. This sequence joins TRBV14 and TRBJ2-7; D is possibly TRBD1 or TRBD2 (5 bases each). Per the germline V gene, CDR1 is SGHDN and CDR2 is FVKESK. Trimming shortened V by 5 bases and J by 0 bases, and 14 bases separated the two germline ends. CDR3 length equals 15 residues.